These 23 T cell receptor beta chains were sequenced from one sample in a study of blood T cells in healthy people across ages. Then a second PCR, running roughly 7 to 12 cycles, was carried out with a sample-barcoded 5' primer and a J-beta primer mix. TCRdb reprocessed the 5' RACE reads with MiXCR, giving one entry per CDR3 protein. Seen here are about 570,000 distinct CDR3 sequences, approximately 27% observed once, and the top ten hold approximately 18%. Sequencing input: blood. The origin of the receptors is a woman in her 70s in good health.

The rearrangement uses TRBV7-9 and TRBJ2-5, with a weak D call TRBD2 (6 bases). The germline V gene encodes CDR1 SEHNR and CDR2 FQNEAQ (reference sequence). Trimming took off 5 bases at V and 4 bases at J, with 17 bases between the two ends. CDR3 length: 15 residues. CDR3 in DNA: TGTGCCAGCAGCCCGCCGGGACTCCTACCAGAGACCCAGTACTTC. Its translation: CASSPPGLLPETQYF.

V is TRBV4-2 and J is TRBJ2-2; 11 bases are shared with TRBD2. Germline lookup yields CDR1 LGHNA and CDR2 YNFKEQ. This CDR3 contains 16 residues. V shed 1 base and J 3 bases; nucleotides not matched to a gene: 1. CDR3 DNA sequence: TGTGCCAGCAGCCAAGTTAGCGGGGGGGACACCGGGGAGCTGTTTTTT. Protein: CASSQVSGGDTGELFF.

This clonotype appeared a few times. At one end the junction does not follow the germline gene, possibly because of a read error. This chain connects TRBV27 to TRBJ1-2; TRBD1 aligns across 7 bases. Germline V lookup: CDR1 MNHEY, CDR2 SMNVEV (reference sequence). The CDR3 loop spans 14 amino acids. CDR3 coding DNA: TGTGCCAGCAGTCGATCGACAGGGCCTTATGGCAACACCTTC. It translates to CASSRSTGPYGNTF.

In this sample, this clonotype turned up a few times. V and J are TRBV5-1 and TRBJ2-7; 9 nucleotides align to TRBD1. The CDR3 covers 16 residues. Germline loops: CDR1 SGHRS, CDR2 YFSETQ. The trim removed 0 bases at V and 1 base at J, leaving 5 bases unmatched. The CDR3 DNA is TGCGCCAGCAGCTTGGGAAGGACAGGGGCTTCCTACGAGCAGTACTTC. Its translation: CASSLGRTGASYEQYF.

V is TRBV5-1 and J is TRBJ1-1; D possibly corresponds to TRBD1 (5 bases). Germline V gives CDR1 SGHRS, CDR2 YFSETQ. The CDR3 consists of 14 residues. V lost 0 bases and J 5 bases, leaving 11 bases between the germline ends. The CDR3 sequence is CASSLAEGVTEAFF. DNA for the CDR3: TGCGCCAGCAGCTTGGCCGAAGGGGTGACTGAAGCTTTCTTT.

In its sample, this clonotype was seen once. V and J are TRBV29-1 and TRBJ2-5; 11 bases agree with TRBD2. The CDR3 length is 15 residues. J was trimmed by 1 base and V by 8 bases; bases with no gene match: 9. Germline CDR1 is SQVTM and CDR2 is ANQGSEA. This CDR3 reads CSFTSGSGAQETQYF. CDR3 DNA sequence: TGCAGCTTTACTAGCGGGAGTGGGGCCCAAGAGACCCAGTACTTC. The entire variable domain, with the rest obtained from reference TRBV29-1 and TRBJ2-5, is as follows: SAVISQKPSRDICQRGTSLTIQCQVDSQVTMMFWYRQQPGQSLTLIATANQGSEATYESGFVIDKFPISRPNLTFSTLTVSNMSPEDSSIYLCSFTSGSGAQETQYFGPGTRLLVL.

The chain couples TRBV5-1 to TRBJ2-5; D could derive from TRBD1 or TRBD2 (5 bases each). CDR1 and CDR2 from the germline V gene are SGHRS and YFSETQ. The CDR3 is 14 amino acids. Trimming took off 0 bases at V and 9 bases at J, with 15 bases between the two ends. CDR3 sequence: CASSLAAGSGAQYF. The CDR3 nucleotides read TGCGCCAGCAGCTTGGCGGCAGGGTCCGGGGCCCAGTACTTC.

V is TRBV6-6 and J is TRBJ2-3; D is possibly TRBD1 or TRBD2 (5 bases each). This CDR3 has 14 amino acids. With 6 bases removed from V and 5 bases from J, the gap between germline ends came to 15 bases. The V gene's germline CDR1 is MNHNY and CDR2 SVGAGI (reference sequence). CDR3: CASSLLGTEDTQYF. The CDR3 DNA is TGTGCCAGCAGCCTACTAGGGACGGAAGATACGCAGTATTTT.

V gene TRBV6-5 combines with J gene TRBJ1-2, with TRBD1 matching 8 bases. Germline CDR1 is MNHEY and CDR2 is SVGAGI. There are 15 residues in the CDR3. J was trimmed by 6 bases and V by 6 bases; bases with no gene match: 12. The CDR3 reads CASSLPGTGINGYTF. The CDR3 nucleotides read TGTGCCAGCAGCCTGCCTGGGACAGGTATAAATGGCTACACCTTC.

This clonotype was seen more than once but under ten times. V and J are TRBV6-5 and TRBJ1-3, with 7 bases lining up with TRBD1. Germline CDR1 and CDR2: MNHEY and SVGAGI. J was trimmed by 0 bases and V by 5 bases; bases with no gene match: 10. CDR3 length equals 17 residues. CDR3 loop: CASSKQGSSFSGNTIYF. Written as DNA, the CDR3 is TGTGCCAGCAGTAAACAGGGGTCCTCCTTCTCTGGAAACACCATATATTTT.

The V and J genes are TRBV6-2 or TRBV6-3 and TRBJ2-5, with 7 nucleotides matching TRBD2. V lost 6 bases and J lost 11; bases outside the gene matches: 9. The germline CDR1 and CDR2 sequences are MNHEY and SVGEGT. This CDR3 region has 12 residues. CDR3: CASSPRGREQYF. CDR3 DNA sequence: TGTGCCAGCAGCCCGCGGGGGAGGGAGCAGTACTTC.

The chain has TRBV6-5 and TRBJ1-2; 7 positions agree with TRBD1. The V gene's germline CDR1 is MNHEY and CDR2 SVGAGI. The CDR3 has 15 residues. With V trimmed by 6 bases and J by 2 bases, 9 bases remained unmatched. CDR3 amino acids: CASRTGQDLNYGYTF. For the CDR3, the DNA is TGTGCCAGCAGAACCGGACAGGACCTAAACTATGGCTACACCTTC.

The CDR3 region has the DNA TGTGCCAGCAGGGCGGACAGGTTCTCCAACTATGGCTACACCTTC. Residues: CASRADRFSNYGYTF. The chain joins TRBV12-3 or TRBV12-4 to TRBJ1-2; 7 bases map to TRBD1. The length of the CDR3 is 15 residues. The trim removed 6 bases at V and 2 bases at J, leaving 9 bases unmatched.

The chain has TRBV7-8 and TRBJ2-5; the match to TRBD1 covers 7 bases. The DNA end lines up better with TRBJ2-7; the J call may be wrong. This CDR3 is 15 amino acids long. Germline values: CDR1 SGHVS, CDR2 FQNEAQ. Here the CDR3 reads CASSRIGTETYEQYF. The CDR3 region has the DNA TGTGCCAGCAGCCGAATCGGGACAGAGACTTACGAGCAGTACTTC.

This clonotype came up many times. A junction end diverges from the germline sequence, so it may reflect a read error. The rearrangement uses TRBV5-1 and TRBJ2-5; D possibly corresponds to TRBD1 (5 bases). The CDR3 has 12 residues. Germline CDR1 is SGHRS and CDR2 is YFSETQ. This CDR3 reads CASSPQGETQYF. The CDR3 DNA reads as TGTGCCAGCAGCCCCCAGGGAGAGACCCAGTACTTC.

This clonotype was recorded many times. V is TRBV7-2 and J is TRBJ2-1, with 9 bases aligning to TRBD2. Germline V gene lookup returns CDR1 SGHTA and CDR2 FQGNSA. This CDR3 contains 16 residues. The J segment lost 6 bases and the V segment lost 1 base, leaving 7 bases of the junction unmatched. In nucleotides, the CDR3 is TGTGCCAGCAGCTTAGGCGCTAGCGGGGCATTCAATGAGCAGTTCTTC. Translated: CASSLGASGAFNEQFF.

A few counts support this clonotype. The gene calls are TRBV6-1 and TRBJ1-4; 11 bases are shared with TRBD1. CDR3 length equals 15 residues. With V trimmed by 5 bases and J by 7 bases, 6 bases remained unmatched. Germline assignment: CDR1 MNHNS and CDR2 SASEGT. CDR3 in DNA: TGTGCCAGCAGTCAAGGACAGGGGGCGACTGAAAAACTGTTTTTT. Its translation: CASSQGQGATEKLFF.

This clonotype was observed a handful of times. The J gene is TRBJ1-1, the V gene TRBV10-3; possibly TRBD1 for D (6 bases). V lost 6 bases and J lost 5, with 13 bases in between. The CDR3 is made up of 13 amino acids. Germline CDR1 is ENHRY and CDR2 is SYGVKD. CDR3 sequence: CAIRDSSRTEAFF. The CDR3 nucleotides are TGTGCCATCAGGGACAGCTCTAGGACTGAAGCTTTCTTT.

The rearrangement joins TRBV6-5 to TRBJ1-1; 8 bases match TRBD1. The J segment lost 8 bases and the V segment lost 6 bases, leaving 11 bases of the junction unmatched. The length of the CDR3 is 14 residues. From germline, CDR1 is MNHEY and CDR2 SVGAGI. CDR3: CASRRPGTGGEAFF. CDR3 nucleotide sequence: TGTGCCAGCAGGCGCCCCGGGACAGGTGGGGAAGCTTTCTTT.

This clonotype turned up a few times. This chain links TRBV24-1 with TRBJ2-7, with TRBD1 as a possible D gene (7 bases). V dropped 3 bases and J dropped 2 bases, with 10 bases sitting between them. The CDR3 spans 14 residues. Looked up from germline, CDR1 is KGHDR and CDR2 is SFDVKD. CDR3 in DNA: TGTGCCACCAGTGATCCAGGGGGGCCCTACGAGCAGTACTTC. Translation gives CATSDPGGPYEQYF.

CDR3 nucleotides: TGCAGCGTTGATGAGGGGACCTACGAGCAGTACTTC. Protein product: CSVDEGTYEQYF. V and J are TRBV29-1 and TRBJ2-5; perhaps D is TRBD1 or TRBD2 (5 bases each). The J call is in doubt because the DNA end fits TRBJ2-7 better. CDR3 length: 12 amino acids. Per the germline V gene, CDR1 is SQVTM and CDR2 is ANQGSEA.

This clonotype has just one count. The chain joins TRBV7-6 to TRBJ2-7; D is ambiguous. The CDR3 contains 13 residues. Trimming cost V 0 bases and J 6 bases, with 9 bases left between them. In germline, CDR1 is SGHVS, CDR2 FNYEAQ. CDR3 protein: CASSLALSCEQYF. For the CDR3, the DNA is TGTGCCAGCAGCTTAGCGCTTAGCTGCGAGCAGTACTTC.

J is TRBJ1-2 and V is TRBV5-1, with D perhaps TRBD1 (5 bases). The V end lost 0 bases, the J end lost 8 bases, and 14 bases lay between the germline ends. From germline, CDR1 is SGHRS and CDR2 YFSETQ. The CDR3 is 14 residues long. CDR3 coding DNA: TGCGCCAGCAGCTTGGATCCAGGGTCGAGGGGCTACACCTTC. It yields the protein CASSLDPGSRGYTF.